This T cell receptor (beta chain) was observed in a study of CXCR3-negative and CXCR3-positive naive CD8 T cells. The CDR3 extends over 15 amino acids. Germline loops: CDR1 SGHTA, CDR2 FQGNSA. Whole-study findings and limits: Comparison of naive CXCR3-negative and CXCR3-positive cells revealed similar TRBV-TRBJ usage, while memory cells differed.

Note on this clonotype: The antigen is undetermined.

The libraries of TRB cDNA were prepared using 5' RACE with UMI labels. TCRdb re-called the 5' RACE reads and shows each CDR3 protein once, DNA omitted. The sample holds about 48,000 distinct CDR3 sequences. The clonotype was recovered from a human donor in good health. Some clones in this sample may be carry-over from other donors' samples. Sample: memory CD8+ T cells from blood. The chain combines TRBV7-2 with TRBJ2-7; without DNA, the TCRdb call of TRBD1 cannot be checked. The CDR3 protein is CASSFPGTGRHEQYF. Variable domain in full (rest from reference TRBV7-2 and TRBJ2-7): GAGVSQSPSNKVTEKGKDVELRCDPISGHTALYWYRQSLGQGLEFLIYFQGNSAPDKSGLPSDRFSAERTGGSVSTLTIQRTQQEDSAVYLCASSFPGTGRHEQYFGPGTRLTVT.